The following is a TCR beta chain sequence with its context. Its antigen is not yet known. No quality values exist for individual bases; no much larger clone is one base distant. For CDR1 and CDR2, the germline V gene (reference sequence) lists GTSNPN and SVGIG. The CDR3 runs 15 residues from the cysteine to the phenylalanine. Only CDR3 DNA is held: 45 bases, read in frame from base 1. Deletion took 1 base off V and 0 bases off J, with a span of 9 bases between the germline ends. This record belongs to a study of T-cell memory formation after mild COVID-19 (dated by TCRdb to 2020 to 2023). Some background on the complete study: Most TCR sequence clusters were specific to one of the two donors. In a couple of donors, T-cell clones that expanded and contracted after mild COVID-19 were followed by sequencing TCRalpha and TCRbeta repertoires longitudinally. The cohort was made up of two young adult volunteers, one female and one male, who were previously healthy.

Broad study findings and their caveats: Some responding clones were found in pre-infection memory, which suggests that pre-existing cross-reactive memory T cells took part in the SARS-CoV-2 response. Contracting CD4+ clones appeared mostly in the CM and EM memory subsets, whereas CD8+ clones were enriched in EMRA. Only two mild cases were covered by the study, and larger cohorts that include severe cases with pre-infection samples were considered necessary. SARS-CoV-2 specificity was not confirmed for the second-wave clones peaking on day 37. Clones contracting from day 15 to 85 had balanced CD4/CD8 phenotypes, while a second wave expanding from day 15 to 37 was biased towards CD4+.

PBMCs were isolated by Ficoll-Paque density gradient centrifugation. This sample was sequenced with an Illumina NovaSeq 6000. TCRalpha and TCRbeta cDNA libraries were built by 5'RACE with constant-segment primers, adding sample barcodes and unique molecular identifiers. Trizol reagent was used to extract RNA from every sample. Library amplification was performed in two PCR steps, and a second sample barcode and Illumina TruSeq adapters were introduced in the second step. Sequencing of libraries was performed on an Illumina NovaSeq with 2 x 150 bp paired-end reads. Per the authors' processing: The reads were demultiplexed and collapsed into UMI-guided consensus sequences using migec v1.2.7. Using mixcr v2.1.11, UMI consensuses were aligned to TRA and TRB V and J templates and then assembled into clonotypes. A clonotype was counted as expanded or contracted only when both edgeR and NoisET called the clonotype significant, with the noise models trained on biological replicates. For edgeR calls, a false discovery rate-adjusted p below 0.01 and a log2 fold-change threshold of 1 were applied. As an exploratory analysis of dynamics, max-normalized trajectories of the 1000 most abundant clonotypes were examined with PCA combined with hierarchical clustering. Separately sequenced CD4+ and CD8+ repertoires were used to assign the CD4 or CD8 phenotype of responding clones. TCRdb cleaned the public reads at Q25 with fastp, built clones with MiXCR and kept in-frame beta chains. Identical CDR3 proteins give one entry, which carries the most common genes and DNA. What appears here as the V and J calls and clone size reflects TCRdb's work, not the paper's. In all, the sample holds about 620,000 distinct CDR3 sequences, and roughly 18% of those were seen once. The ten largest clonotypes hold 12% of the sample.

The chain is encoded by TRBV30 joined to TRBJ1-4, with the D gene call left open. Source material: PBMCs or a T cell subset sorted from them (not recorded which). This receptor was taken from an adult woman who had mild COVID-19 (a few samples of this study predate the infection). The sample titles of this study are shuffled in the database, so cell type and time point are left out; the donor was told from shared clones. The CDR3 region reads CAWSADGATNEKLFF. Here is the DNA: TGTGCCTGGAGTGCCGACGGAGCAACTAATGAAAAACTGTTTTTT.